The TCR beta chain under discussion was sequenced for a study of T cell responses to AZD1222 COVID-19 vaccine. Germline V gene data show CDR1 as SGDLS and CDR2 as YYNGEE. Losses at the gene ends were 0 bases for V and 5 bases for J; bases not matched to a gene: 5. The CDR3 has 15 amino acids. TCRdb's copy holds only in-frame clones and misses some; the assay was immunoSEQ multiplex PCR. The sample yields about 73,000 clones, roughly 90% seen once. The material sequenced was peripheral blood, taken 28 days after the second AZD1222 dose. The chain combines TRBV9 with TRBJ1-3; 7 nucleotides align to TRBD1. The TCR originated in an adult who received the AZD1222 COVID-19 vaccine. For the CDR3, the DNA is TGTGCCAGCAGCGTAGTTGGGGACAGTAGAAACACCATATATTTT. As protein: CASSVVGDSRNTIYF.